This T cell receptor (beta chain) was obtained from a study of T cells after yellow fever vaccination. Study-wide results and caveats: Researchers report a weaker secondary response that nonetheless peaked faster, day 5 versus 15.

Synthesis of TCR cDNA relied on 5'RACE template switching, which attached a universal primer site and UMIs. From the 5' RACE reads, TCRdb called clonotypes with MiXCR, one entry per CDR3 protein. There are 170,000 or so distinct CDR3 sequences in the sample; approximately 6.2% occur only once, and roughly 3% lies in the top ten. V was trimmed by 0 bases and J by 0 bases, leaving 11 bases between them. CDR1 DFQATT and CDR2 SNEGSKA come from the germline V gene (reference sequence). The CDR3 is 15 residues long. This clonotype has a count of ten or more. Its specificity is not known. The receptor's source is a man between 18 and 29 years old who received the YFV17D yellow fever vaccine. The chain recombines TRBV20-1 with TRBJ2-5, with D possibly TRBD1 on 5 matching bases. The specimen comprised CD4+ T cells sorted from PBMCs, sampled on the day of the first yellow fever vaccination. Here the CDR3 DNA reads TGCAGTGCTAGAGATGCTGGACAAGACCAAGAGACCCAGTACTTC. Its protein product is CSARDAGQDQETQYF.